This TCR beta chain was obtained from a study of T cell responses to AZD1222 COVID-19 vaccine. Turning to the study itself: Samples with a second dose at about 4 or about 12 weeks were pooled together.

TCRdb's table, derived via immunoSEQ multiplex PCR, lists solely in-frame clones and lacks some. The table records tens of thousands of clones, around 84% of them present only once. The CDR3 runs to 16 residues. V lost 7 bases and J lost 3; bases outside the gene matches: 13. The germline V gene encodes CDR1 MNHEY and CDR2 SMNVEV (reference sequence). Findings of the study overall: It should be noted that donors were predominantly white British and more often female, and clonal diversity was possibly underestimated. Of spike-specific TCRs, nearly half reportedly target regions left unmutated in variants. Just six AZD1222 recipients tested seropositive at baseline.

This clone was observed once. What it binds is not known. The specimen was peripheral blood, collected on day 0 of AZD1222 vaccination. The TCR was taken from an adult in good health. The chain couples TRBV27 to TRBJ2-3; TRBD1 aligns across 7 bases. The CDR3 here is CASKLTRGFGTDTQYF. The CDR3 DNA follows: TGTGCCAGCAAGCTAACCAGGGGGTTCGGGACAGATACGCAGTATTTT.